This note documents a single T cell receptor beta chain sequence. TCRdb used MiXCR to reprocess the RT-PCR reads, holding one entry per CDR3 protein. The sample includes about 230,000 distinct CDR3 sequences, 13% to 15% of them seen just once. The sample is drawn from a study of patients and donors after allogeneic stem cell transplantation. There are 16 residues in the CDR3. V was pared by 5 bases and J by 5 bases, with 10 bases of the junction left unmatched. Germline lookup yields CDR1 MNHEY and CDR2 SMNVEV (reference sequence). The rearrangement uses TRBV27 and TRBJ2-2, with 8 bases that match TRBD2. This clonotype originated in a human donor who was either an allogeneic HSCT recipient or a stem cell or donor lymphocyte infusion donor (not recorded which). It is not recorded whose cells these are; they may come from a transplant donor. The sample taken for sequencing was blood, either unsorted or a sorted T cell fraction (not recorded which). CDR3: CASSLSPGTRTGELFF. For the CDR3, the DNA is TGTGCCAGCAGTCTTTCCCCCGGGACTAGGACCGGGGAGCTGTTTTTT.